This T cell receptor (beta chain) was captured by sequencing in a study of CD8+ T cells in alopecia areata. As to this clone: What it binds is not known.

Sequencing used cDNA as its template, made by extracting RNA and reverse transcribing it. Profiling relied on immunoSEQ multiplex PCR, and the TCRdb table lists in-frame clones only, not all of them. This table holds around 200,000 clones, around half found once. The CDR3 consists of 14 residues. Germline V lookup: CDR1 SEHNR, CDR2 FQNEAQ (reference sequence). V was clipped by 5 bases and J by 3 bases, with 13 bases between them. Treatment described: oral pan-JAK inhibitor, 5-10 mg twice daily. From PBMCs, CD4+ and CD8+ T cells were sorted. Study-wide findings and caveats: Scalp clonality and expanded CD8+ clones among the top 100 fell significantly with tofacitinib. Association of baseline CD8+ expansion with response is uncertain owing to one nonresponder. Lesional scalp, notably in alopecia totalis/universalis, had clonality above that of normal scalp.

This receptor was taken from a human donor with alopecia areata. The chain carries TRBV7-9 and TRBJ1-2; D gene ambiguous. The sample consisted of CD8+ T cells sorted from blood, taken at week 24, from a patient treated with tofacitinib. For the CDR3, the DNA is TGTGCCAGCAGCCCCCCCGGGCAGTACTATGGCTACACCTTC. This gives the protein CASSPPGQYYGYTF.